This entry lists 31 T cell receptor beta chains sequenced from one sample in a study of T and B cells in COVID-19 patients. Multiplex PCR with BIOMED2 TRB-A/B primer pools amplified TRB rearrangements. TCRdb analysed the multiplex PCR reads with MiXCR anew, one entry per CDR3 protein. Among some 6,000 distinct CDR3 sequences listed, 26% were seen once. TRB was amplified from around 250-460 ng of blood genomic DNA. The sample comprised blood. These receptors were obtained from a human donor with active COVID-19.

The table lists this clonotype with a few counts. The chain uses TRBV20-1 and TRBJ2-7, with no clear D. The ends were cut back, 5 bases at V and 2 bases at J, with 10 bases in the middle. The germline gives CDR1 DFQATT, CDR2 SNEGSKA (reference sequence). There are 12 residues in the CDR3. CDR3 sequence: CSAALLAYEQYF. The DNA for the CDR3 is TGCAGTGCTGCGTTGCTGGCCTACGAGCAGTACTTC.

This clonotype was detected a few times. The genes are TRBV27 and TRBJ1-3; D call uncertain. CDR3 length: 15 residues. Trimming shortened V by 0 bases and J by 3 bases, and 9 bases separated the two germline ends. The germline gives CDR1 MNHEY, CDR2 SMNVEV (reference sequence). The CDR3 loop reads CASSLSYGVGNTIYF. CDR3 coding DNA: TGTGCCAGCAGTTTATCGTACGGGGTTGGAAACACCATATATTTT.

V usage is TRBV28 and J usage is TRBJ1-3, with D possibly matching TRBD1 (5 bases). With 1 base removed from V and 4 bases from J, the gap between germline ends came to 20 bases. Germline values: CDR1 MDHEN, CDR2 SYDVKM. CDR3 length: 18 amino acids. The CDR3 protein is CASSLSGFGVGVGNTIYF. CDR3 in DNA: TGTGCCAGCAGTTTATCTGGTTTCGGGGTAGGGGTCGGAAACACCATATATTTT.

The CDR3 nucleotides read TGTGCCAGCAGTTACTTACAACCGGGACTAGCGGGGGAGATTCAGTACTTC. The encoded protein is CASSYLQPGLAGEIQYF. The V call is TRBV6-2 or TRBV6-3, the J call TRBJ2-4; 14 nucleotides match TRBD2. Germline CDR1 reads MNHEY; CDR2 reads SVGEGT. V trimming: 1 base; J trimming: 10 bases; junction bases outside the gene matches: 9. The CDR3 loop spans 17 amino acids.

This clonotype rates as medium-sized. The CDR3 sequence is CASSLAGQVSTDTQYF. In nucleotides, the CDR3 is TGTGCCAGCAGCTTAGCCGGACAGGTTAGCACAGATACGCAGTATTTT. V and J are TRBV7-6 and TRBJ2-3; the match to TRBD1 covers 7 bases. Germline V CDR1 and CDR2: SGHVS, FNYEAQ. Trimming removed 0 bases from V and 0 bases from J; junction bases left unmatched: 3. The CDR3 sequence is 16 residues long.

This clonotype qualifies as medium-sized (0.01 to 0.1%). J is TRBJ2-2 and V is TRBV18; 7 bases fit TRBD1. J was trimmed by 3 bases and V by 4 bases; bases with no gene match: 5. The CDR3 is 15 residues long. Germline values: CDR1 KGHSH, CDR2 LQKENI. This CDR3 reads CASSRNDRDTGELFF. In DNA, the CDR3 is TGTGCCAGCTCACGAAACGACAGGGACACCGGGGAGCTGTTTTTT.

V and J are TRBV24-1 and TRBJ2-5; D is possibly TRBD1 (5 bases). Germline assignment: CDR1 KGHDR and CDR2 SFDVKD. The CDR3 length is 14 residues. V lost 9 bases, J lost 4 bases, and 17 bases lay in between. CDR3 coding DNA: TGTGCCACCGCGGCTGGGGCAGTCGGAGAGACCCAGTACTTC. Its protein is CATAAGAVGETQYF.

The chain couples TRBV20-1 to TRBJ2-1, with 12 bases aligning to TRBD2. CDR3 length: 12 residues. In germline, CDR1 is DFQATT, CDR2 SNEGSKA (reference sequence). J was trimmed by 7 bases and V by 6 bases; bases with no gene match: 1. The CDR3 reads CSAGTSGNEQFF. The CDR3 bases are TGCAGTGCCGGGACTAGCGGGAATGAGCAGTTCTTC.

Sample share makes this clonotype medium-sized. This sequence joins TRBV19 and TRBJ2-7; perhaps TRBD2 as D (7 bases). V shed 3 bases and J shed 4 bases, with 16 bases lying between them. The CDR3 sequence is 15 residues long. Germline CDR1 is LNHDA and CDR2 is SQIVND (reference sequence). The CDR3 bases are TGTGCCAGTAGTATTCGGGGGGCCAGAAAATACGAGCAGTACTTC. Translated, it gives CASSIRGARKYEQYF.

This clonotype rates as medium-sized. This rearrangement joins TRBV5-6 to TRBJ2-5, with TRBD1 as a possible D gene (5 bases). V lost 4 bases and J 4 bases, leaving 17 bases between the germline ends. The germline CDR1 and CDR2 sequences are SGHDT and YYEEEE. The CDR3 extends over 15 amino acids. The CDR3 bases are TGTGCCAGCAGCACCCCAAGGGGTCCAGGAGAGACCCAGTACTTC. Amino acid sequence: CASSTPRGPGETQYF.

V gene TRBV7-9 combines with J gene TRBJ1-1; no firm D call. Looked up from germline, CDR1 is SEHNR and CDR2 is FQNEAQ (reference sequence). The CDR3 length is 15 residues. Trimming cost V 0 bases and J 6 bases, with 14 bases left between them. The CDR3, as DNA: TGTGCCAGCAGCTTAGCTGGCGGGCATTTGGCTGAAGCTTTCTTT. Encoded protein: CASSLAGGHLAEAFF.

Sample share makes this clonotype medium-sized. V usage is TRBV5-4 and J usage is TRBJ2-1; 8 bases agree with TRBD2. The V gene end was trimmed by 5 bases and the J gene end by 10 bases; junction bases not matched to a gene: 2. The length of the CDR3 is 11 residues. Germline lookup yields CDR1 SGHNT and CDR2 YYREEE (reference sequence). Here the CDR3 reads CASRGLGEQFF. The CDR3 region has the DNA TGTGCCAGCAGGGGACTAGGCGAGCAGTTCTTC.

V and J are TRBV6-2 or TRBV6-3 and TRBJ2-1; D perhaps matches TRBD2 (5 bases). This CDR3 is built from 14 residues. V lost 6 bases and J lost 4, with 13 bases in between. Germline V gives CDR1 MNHEY, CDR2 SVGEGT. CDR3 protein: CASSPQGGYNEQFF. The CDR3 coding sequence is TGTGCCAGCAGCCCTCAAGGAGGATACAATGAGCAGTTCTTC.

This clonotype has more than one count but fewer than ten. The gene calls are TRBV24-1 and TRBJ1-3, with TRBD1 identical over 9 bases. V trimming: 7 bases; J trimming: 4 bases; junction bases outside the gene matches: 7. The CDR3 runs to 15 residues. Germline CDR1 is KGHDR and CDR2 is SFDVKD. The CDR3 coding sequence is TGTGCCACCAGCTCCGGGACAGGGAGAGGAAACACCATATATTTT. This gives the protein CATSSGTGRGNTIYF.

This clonotype was seen a single time. A much larger clonotype is one base distant, so this may be a read error. The chain combines TRBV6-5 with TRBJ2-7; 10 nucleotides align to TRBD1. CDR1 is MNHEY and CDR2 is SVGAGI in the germline V gene. Unmatched junction bases numbered 5, after V lost 6 bases and J lost 3 bases. This CDR3 spans 14 amino acids. CDR3 in DNA: TGTGCCAGCAGAACCGGGACAGGGGACTACGAGCAGTACTTC. Its protein is CASRTGTGDYEQYF.

This chain links TRBV14 with TRBJ2-7; 7 bases agree with TRBD1. This CDR3 has 15 residues. CDR1 and CDR2 from the germline V gene are SGHDN and FVKESK. With 3 bases clipped from V and 1 base from J, the junction kept 6 bases outside the gene matches. The CDR3: CASSHRQGVSYEQYF. In DNA form, the CDR3 reads TGTGCCAGCAGCCACCGACAGGGAGTTTCCTACGAGCAGTACTTC.

This clonotype was seen more than once but under ten times. The CDR3 loop reads CASRVGFRDRRSSTDTQYF. DNA of the CDR3: TGTGCCAGCCGTGTAGGCTTCCGGGACAGGAGATCTAGCACAGATACGCAGTATTTT. The chain has TRBV6-4 and TRBJ2-3; the match to TRBD1 covers 8 bases. J gave up 0 bases and V 8 bases, and 19 bases lay outside the gene matches. The CDR3 runs to 19 residues. Germline V gene sequence: CDR1 MRHNA, CDR2 SNTAGT.

V and J are TRBV6-6 and TRBJ2-5; perhaps TRBD1 as D (5 bases). The CDR3 is 12 amino acids. CDR1 is MNHNY, CDR2 SVGAGI, per germline (reference sequence). V lost 2 bases to trimming and J lost 5 bases, with 6 bases between them. The CDR3: CASSYAGETQYF. The DNA for the CDR3 is TGTGCCAGCAGTTACGCAGGGGAGACCCAGTACTTC.

This clonotype appeared once. The chain employs TRBV30 and TRBJ2-3; D is possibly TRBD1 or TRBD2 (5 bases each). This CDR3 comprises 14 residues. Germline CDR1 reads GTSNPN; CDR2 reads SVGIG (reference sequence). V lost 3 bases, J lost 4 bases, and 14 bases lay in between. The CDR3 region has the DNA TGTGCCTGGAGCAGGTGGGGGTCTGCAGATACGCAGTATTTT. It is translated as CAWSRWGSADTQYF.

This CDR3 reads CASSEARTDTQYF. CDR3 nucleotides: TGTGCCAGCAGTGAAGCGCGCACAGATACGCAGTATTTT. J is TRBJ2-3 and V is TRBV2, with D uncertain. Trimming left V 0 bases short and J 1 base short, with 2 bases between. CDR3 length equals 13 residues. Germline V gene sequence: CDR1 SNHLY, CDR2 FYNNEI.

This chain connects TRBV20-1 to TRBJ1-4, with D perhaps TRBD1 (5 bases). Germline CDR1 and CDR2: DFQATT and SNEGSKA (reference sequence). V lost 1 base and J lost 0, with 18 bases in between. This CDR3 contains 18 residues. The CDR3 DNA is TGCAGTGCTAGAGTCCGGTGGACACCTTCGGCAACTAATGAAAAACTGTTTTTT. It specifies CSARVRWTPSATNEKLFF.

J is TRBJ2-5 and V is TRBV5-6; TRBD2 matches at 7 bases. The germline gives CDR1 SGHDT, CDR2 YYEEEE. With V trimmed by 4 bases and J by 5 bases, 14 bases remained unmatched. CDR3 size: 16 residues. CDR3 nucleotide sequence: TGTGCCAGCAGCCACGCTCCTGGGGGGGTTGGCGAGACCCAGTACTTC. This translates into CASSHAPGGVGETQYF.

The chain is built from TRBV29-1 and TRBJ2-1; 9 bases agree with TRBD1. Germline-derived CDR1 and CDR2 are SQVTM and ANQGSEA. The CDR3 contains 12 residues. The trim removed 6 bases at V and 10 bases at J, leaving 7 bases unmatched. The CDR3, as DNA: TGCAGCGTAGGGACAGGGCATGGAGAGCAGTTCTTC. Translation: CSVGTGHGEQFF.

Relative to its sample, this clonotype is medium-sized. The rearrangement uses TRBV6-5 and TRBJ2-5; 8 positions match TRBD2. The germline V gene has CDR1 MNHEY and CDR2 SVGAGI. With V trimmed by 6 bases and J by 5 bases, 14 bases remained unmatched. The CDR3 has 16 amino acids. As DNA, the CDR3 is TGTGCCAGCAGCCCCCTCAGCGGGGGATTCTCGGAGACCCAGTACTTC. Amino acid sequence: CASSPLSGGFSETQYF.

The chain uses TRBV5-1 and TRBJ2-7; D possibly corresponds to TRBD1 (5 bases). Germline CDR1 reads SGHRS; CDR2 reads YFSETQ. The CDR3 totals 14 residues. V dropped 3 bases and J dropped 0 bases, with 10 bases sitting between them. The CDR3 loop reads CASSWTPDSYEQYF. CDR3 DNA: TGCGCCAGCAGCTGGACACCGGACTCCTACGAGCAGTACTTC.

This clonotype is categorized as medium-sized. The chain joins TRBV18 to TRBJ2-6; possible D gene TRBD1, 6 bases. CDR1 is KGHSH, CDR2 LQKENI, per germline. This CDR3 contains 17 residues. With 4 bases removed from V and 0 bases from J, the gap between germline ends came to 13 bases. CDR3: CASSRLDRPSGANVLTF. CDR3 coding DNA: TGTGCCAGCTCACGCCTGGACAGACCCTCTGGGGCCAACGTCCTGACTTTC.

This clonotype is termed medium-sized (0.01 to 0.1%). The gene calls are TRBV19 and TRBJ1-4, with D possibly TRBD1 on 5 matching bases. Trimming took 7 bases from V and 7 from J, leaving 19 bases between them. Germline CDR1 is LNHDA and CDR2 is SQIVND (reference sequence). The CDR3 consists of 15 residues. CDR3 residues: CASKGRGEMSEKLFF. DNA of the CDR3: TGTGCCAGTAAGGGCCGGGGGGAAATGAGTGAAAAACTGTTTTTT.

V gene TRBV7-2 combines with J gene TRBJ1-2; 7 bases map to TRBD1. The CDR3 totals 12 residues. The V gene end was trimmed by 5 bases and the J gene end by 8 bases; junction bases not matched to a gene: 5. In germline, CDR1 is SGHTA, CDR2 FQGNSA. CDR3 in DNA: TGTGCCAGCAGCCCAACAGGGGACGGCTACACCTTC. As protein: CASSPTGDGYTF.

In regard to this clonotype: A much larger clone differs from this one at a single base, so this may be a read error. The chain links TRBV18 to TRBJ2-7; D is ambiguous. Germline-derived CDR1 and CDR2 are KGHSH and LQKENI. V lost 3 bases and J 2 bases, leaving 14 bases between the germline ends. The CDR3 consists of 15 residues. The CDR3 loop is CASSPSVDPPYEQYF. CDR3 coding DNA: TGTGCCAGCTCACCCTCTGTGGACCCCCCCTACGAGCAGTACTTC.

The J gene is TRBJ1-2, the V gene TRBV12-3 or TRBV12-4; TRBD1 aligns across 7 bases. This CDR3 contains 15 residues. V lost 0 bases, J lost 3 bases, and 4 bases stayed unmatched. For the CDR3, the DNA is TGTGCCAGCAGTTTAGCGGGGACAGTTCACTATGGCTACACCTTC. Its protein is CASSLAGTVHYGYTF.

In this sample, this clonotype is medium-sized. The CDR3 sequence is CASSYSGGTDTQYF. Here the CDR3 DNA reads TGTGCCAGCAGTTACAGCGGGGGCACAGATACGCAGTATTTT. This chain connects TRBV6-6 to TRBJ2-3, with 7 bases that match TRBD2. The junction had 0 bases not matched to a gene; V was cut back by 2 bases and J by 1 base. The V gene's germline CDR1 is MNHNY and CDR2 SVGAGI (reference sequence). This CDR3 comprises 14 residues.